This entry concerns a single TCR beta chain. Its antigen is still unknown. No base qualities exist here, and no much larger clone lies one base off it. TCRbeta CDR3 regions were amplified from genomic DNA using the immunoSEQ Assay, a bias-controlled multiplex PCR. In the paper's pipeline: Nucleated cell counts per sample were estimated from amplification of reference gene primers within the assay. Sequence reads were collapsed and filtered to measure the absolute abundance of every unique TCRbeta CDR3 rearrangement. For each sample, productive Simpson clonality was calculated by taking the square root of Simpson's diversity index across productive rearrangements. TCRdb re-hosts the immuneACCESS table, in-frame sequences only. Its copies lack some clones; in the studies checked, an unresolved V gene accounts for under half of them, and the cause for the rest is not known. V, J and clone size were drawn from that table, and D and trimming were deduced from the DNA. In all, the sample holds about 320,000 clones, and about 83% of those were seen once. Approximately 1.3% of the sample is taken by the ten largest.

This sample stems from a study of blood T cell repertoires in COVID-19 (dated by TCRdb to the early 2020s). For context, the study as a whole: Samples from collaborators originated in the United States, Italy and Spain and spanned both the acute and convalescent phases of COVID-19. The material from the prospective study consisted of cDNA or gDNA derived from T cells, B-cell-depleted T cells, or PBMCs. Subjects who had been exposed to COVID-19, were actively infected with it, or had recovered from it provided the deeply sampled blood TCRbeta repertoires that made up the dataset. The repertoires were released in a freely available public database intended as a resource for research on the immune response to SARS-CoV-2. Samples were obtained from the ongoing ImmuneRACE study (first 160 participants) and from about 1,300 subjects provided by 6 global collaborators. A de-identified subject ID, COVID-19 status, age in years and sex were almost always included in the sample metadata. Where available, HLA class I and class II types were obtained from metadata supplied by the sample provider rather than from assay-based typing.

The CDR3, from cysteine to valine, totals 14 residues. The only DNA kept is the CDR3, 42 bases in frame from the first base. The V end gives up 0 bases and the J end 4 bases, leaving 3 bases in the junction not matched to a gene. Via the germline V gene (reference sequence), CDR1 is WNHNN and CDR2 SYGVQD. Whole blood was collected in K2EDTA tubes by collaborating institutions according to the institutions' own protocols. For TCRbeta analysis, collaborator samples were shipped as frozen whole blood, as isolated PBMCs, or as DNA extracted from either sample type. Broad study findings and their caveats: The quantity of clinical and demographic metadata differed by source and by participant and was supplied without curation.

This receptor was taken from a woman aged 45-65 years with acute or convalescent COVID-19. Recombination connected TRBV10-1 to TRBJ2-7; 7 bases in between match TRBD2. The sample comprised peripheral blood. CDR3 protein: CASSESSGYYEQYV. The nucleotide sequence reads TGCGCCAGCAGTGAGTCTAGCGGGTATTACGAGCAGTACGTC.